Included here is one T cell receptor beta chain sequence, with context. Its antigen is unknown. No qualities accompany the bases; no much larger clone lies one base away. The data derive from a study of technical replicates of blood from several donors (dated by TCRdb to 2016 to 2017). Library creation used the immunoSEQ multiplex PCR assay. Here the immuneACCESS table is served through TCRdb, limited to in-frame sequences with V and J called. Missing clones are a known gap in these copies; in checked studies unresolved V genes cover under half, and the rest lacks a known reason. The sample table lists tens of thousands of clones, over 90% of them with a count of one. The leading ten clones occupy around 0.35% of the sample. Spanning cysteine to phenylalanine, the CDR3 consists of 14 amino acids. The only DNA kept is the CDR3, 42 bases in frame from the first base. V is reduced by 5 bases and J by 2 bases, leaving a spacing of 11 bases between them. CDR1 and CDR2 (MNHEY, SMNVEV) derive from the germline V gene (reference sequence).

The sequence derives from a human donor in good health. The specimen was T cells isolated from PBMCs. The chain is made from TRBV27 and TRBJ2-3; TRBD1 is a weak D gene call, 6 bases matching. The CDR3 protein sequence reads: CASSLRTDTDTQYF. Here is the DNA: TGTGCCAGCAGTCTACGGACAGACACAGATACGCAGTATTTT.